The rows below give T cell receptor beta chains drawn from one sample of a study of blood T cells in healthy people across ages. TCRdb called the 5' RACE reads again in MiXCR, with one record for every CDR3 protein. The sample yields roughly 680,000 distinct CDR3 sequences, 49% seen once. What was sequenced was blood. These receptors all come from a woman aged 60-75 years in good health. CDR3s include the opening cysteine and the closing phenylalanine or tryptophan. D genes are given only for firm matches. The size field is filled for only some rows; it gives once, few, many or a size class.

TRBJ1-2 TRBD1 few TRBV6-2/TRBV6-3 CASSRDRTNYGYTF TGTGCCAGCAGTCGGGACAGGACTAACTATGGCTACACCTTC
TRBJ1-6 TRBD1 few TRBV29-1 CSVEEGQGSPLHF TGCAGCGTTGAAGAGGGACAGGGTTCACCCCTCCACTTT
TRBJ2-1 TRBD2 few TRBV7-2 CASSLARLAANEQFF TGTGCCAGCAGCTTAGCGCGTCTAGCGGCCAATGAGCAGTTCTTC
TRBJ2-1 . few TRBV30 CAWRRDGDEQFF TGTGCCTGGAGACGGGATGGGGATGAGCAGTTCTTC
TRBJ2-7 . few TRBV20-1 CSARVARTEFSYEQYF TGCAGTGCTAGAGTTGCTAGGACAGAATTTTCCTACGAGCAGTACTTC
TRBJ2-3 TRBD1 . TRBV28 CASSAPGTGITSTDTQYF TGTGCCAGCAGTGCTCCCGGGACAGGGATTACATCCACAGATACGCAGTATTTT
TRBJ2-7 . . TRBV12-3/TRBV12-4 CASSAGPTAVYEQYF TGTGCCAGCAGTGCGGGACCTACGGCTGTCTACGAGCAGTACTTC
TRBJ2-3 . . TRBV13 CASSLAPTRGTDTQYF TGTGCCAGCAGCTTAGCTCCGACGAGGGGGACAGATACGCAGTATTTT
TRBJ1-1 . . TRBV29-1 CSVSTVTNTEAFF TGCAGCGTCTCCACAGTGACAAACACTGAAGCTTTCTTT
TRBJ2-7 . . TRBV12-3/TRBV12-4 CASAPAPYEQYF TGTGCCAGCGCGCCTGCCCCCTACGAGCAGTACTTC
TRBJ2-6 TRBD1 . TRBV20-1 CSARDTGGASGANVLTF TGCAGTGCTAGAGATACAGGGGGCGCCTCTGGGGCCAACGTCCTGACTTTC
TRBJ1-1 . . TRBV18 CASWTGEGVTEAFF TGTGCCAGCTGGACTGGAGAGGGTGTCACTGAAGCTTTCTTT
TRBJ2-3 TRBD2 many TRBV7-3 CASSRGTSRTDTQYF TGTGCCAGCAGCAGAGGGACTAGCCGCACAGATACGCAGTATTTT
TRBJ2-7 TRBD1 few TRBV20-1 CSAENRGTYEQYF TGCAGTGCAGAAAACAGGGGGACCTACGAGCAGTACTTC
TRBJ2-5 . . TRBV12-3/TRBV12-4 CASPRETQYF TGTGCCAGCCCTCGGGAGACCCAGTACTTC
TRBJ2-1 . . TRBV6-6 CASSYLENGGEQFF TGTGCCAGCAGTTATCTCGAGAACGGCGGTGAGCAGTTCTTC
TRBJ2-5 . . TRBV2 CASSAEGEQYF TGTGCCAGCTCTGCGGAAGGGGAGCAGTACTTC
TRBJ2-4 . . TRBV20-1 CSAARDFQYF TGCAGTGCTGCCCGGGACTTTCAGTACTTC
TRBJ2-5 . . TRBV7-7 CASSAGLQETQYF TGTGCCAGCAGTGCTGGACTGCAAGAGACCCAGTACTTC
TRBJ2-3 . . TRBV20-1 CSAPNRDTSTDTQYF TGCAGTGCGCCCAACCGGGACACGAGCACAGATACGCAGTATTTT
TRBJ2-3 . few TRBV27 CASSVRSTDTQYF TGTGCCAGCAGTGTTCGAAGCACAGATACGCAGTATTTT
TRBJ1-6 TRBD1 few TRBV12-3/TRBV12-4 CASLWTGANSPLHF TGTGCCAGCCTTTGGACAGGAGCAAATTCACCCCTCCACTTT
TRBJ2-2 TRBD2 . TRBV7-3 CASSFRTSGRVHTGELFF TGTGCCAGCAGCTTTCGGACTAGCGGGAGGGTTCACACCGGGGAGCTGTTTTTT
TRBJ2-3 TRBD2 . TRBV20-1 CSARDTGGSGEDTQYF TGCAGTGCTAGAGATACGGGCGGGAGTGGGGAGGATACGCAGTATTTT
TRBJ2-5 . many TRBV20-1 CSASIETQYF TGCAGTGCTAGCATTGAGACCCAGTACTTC
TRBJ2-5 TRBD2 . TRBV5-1 CASSWGVSSGEETQYF TGCGCCAGCAGCTGGGGGGTGTCTAGCGGGGAAGAGACCCAGTACTTC
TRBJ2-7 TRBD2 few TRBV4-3 CASSQEVIAGGSYEQYF TGCGCCAGCAGCCAAGAGGTAATAGCGGGAGGGTCCTACGAGCAGTACTTC
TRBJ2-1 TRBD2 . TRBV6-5 CTSSYSLAEGSYNEQFF TGTACCAGCAGTTACTCACTAGCGGAAGGCTCCTACAATGAGCAGTTCTTC
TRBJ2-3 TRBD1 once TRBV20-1 CSAGSTHRSRDRGPGTQYF TGCAGTGCCGGTTCTACCCACCGCTCCCGGGACAGGGGACCAGGTACGCAGTATTTT
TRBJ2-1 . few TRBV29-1 CSVEGNRELSNEQFF TGCAGCGTTGAAGGAAACAGGGAATTGTCGAATGAGCAGTTCTTC
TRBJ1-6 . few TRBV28 CASSLAESPLHF TGTGCCAGCAGTCTAGCGGAATCACCCCTCCACTTT
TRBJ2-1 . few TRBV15 CATSRDYGSNEQFF TGTGCCACCAGCAGAGATTATGGTTCGAATGAGCAGTTCTTC
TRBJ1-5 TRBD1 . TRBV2 CASSYQGGQPQHF TGTGCCAGCAGTTATCAGGGGGGTCAGCCCCAGCATTTT